This entry concerns a single T cell receptor beta chain. Study processing details: How many nucleated cells were present was estimated from reference gene primer amplification. The repertoire was sequenced with immunoSEQ multiplex PCR; TCRdb's copy has only in-frame clones and lacks some. V and J calls and clone size follow that table, whereas D and trimming were derived from the DNA. The sample shows over 35,000 clones, around four fifths of them seen only once. This sample was taken from a study of blood T cell repertoires in COVID-19. Study-level information: Acute and convalescent COVID-19 samples came from the United States, Italy and Spain. The analysed material was cDNA or gDNA that came from T cells, B-cell-depleted T cells, or PBMCs.

CDR3 length equals 14 residues. The germline CDR1 and CDR2 sequences are MNHEY and SVGAGI. V shed 7 bases and J 0 bases; nucleotides not matched to a gene: 4. This TCR was sampled from a human donor in a cohort sampled during active COVID-19. The V and J genes are TRBV6-5 and TRBJ2-3, with TRBD2 matching over 7 bases. Specimen: peripheral blood. The CDR3 is CASILRGSTDTQYF. In DNA form, the CDR3 reads TGTGCCAGCATCCTGCGGGGGAGCACAGATACGCAGTATTTT.